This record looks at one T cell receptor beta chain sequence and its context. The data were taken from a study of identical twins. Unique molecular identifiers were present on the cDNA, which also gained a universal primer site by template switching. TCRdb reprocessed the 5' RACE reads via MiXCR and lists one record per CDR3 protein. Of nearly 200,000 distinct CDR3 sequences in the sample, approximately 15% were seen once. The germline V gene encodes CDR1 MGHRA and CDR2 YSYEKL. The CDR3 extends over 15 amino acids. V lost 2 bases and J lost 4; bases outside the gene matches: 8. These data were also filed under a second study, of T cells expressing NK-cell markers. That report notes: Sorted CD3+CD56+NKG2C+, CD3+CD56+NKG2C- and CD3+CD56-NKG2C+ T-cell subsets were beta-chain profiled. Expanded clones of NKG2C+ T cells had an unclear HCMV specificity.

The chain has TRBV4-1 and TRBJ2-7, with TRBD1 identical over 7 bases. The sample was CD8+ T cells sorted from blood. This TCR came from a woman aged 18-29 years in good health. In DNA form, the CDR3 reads TGCGCCAGCAGCCAAATCCGGGACAGCGCATACGAGCAGTACTTC. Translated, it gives CASSQIRDSAYEQYF.